The sequence of this T cell receptor (beta chain) was determined in a study of a mutant IDH1 vaccine in newly diagnosed glioma. Overall study context: Patients under treatment included roughly 62% males and around 38% females and had a mean age of 40.4 years.

Sample time point: week 23, last vaccination. Vaccinated patients received 300 ug of mutant IDH1 20-mer peptide per dose, with topical imiquimod. The CDR3 is 14 amino acids. CDR1 and CDR2 (germline): MNHEY, SVGAGI. After removal of 8 bases from V and 5 bases from J, the junction contained 11 bases not matched to a gene. The data were produced by immunoSEQ multiplex PCR, yet TCRdb's version contains in-frame clones alone and is incomplete. The sample has about 29,000 clones; approximately 84% are singletons. This clone came up a few times. Antigen unknown. Here the sequenced sample was PBMCs, taken from a glioma patient whose treatment included an IDH1 peptide vaccine. The receptor comes from a woman younger than 35 with glioma. V is TRBV6-5 and J is TRBJ1-1, with 7 nucleotides matching TRBD1. CDR3 loop: CASPVEGAFTEAFF. Here the CDR3 DNA reads TGTGCCAGCCCCGTGGAGGGGGCCTTTACTGAAGCTTTCTTT.